Presented here are 8 T cell receptor beta chains from one specimen sequenced in a study of CD8 T cells in ankylosing spondylitis. The study's findings and limits: Among TCR beta sequences, a motif of roughly 8 highly homologous variants appeared characteristic of ankylosing spondylitis blood.

TCRdb analysed the 5' RACE reads with MiXCR anew, one entry per CDR3 protein. The table lists about 220,000 distinct CDR3 sequences, about 7% of them singletons, with 14% in the top ten. These receptors have no identified antigens. Sequencing was carried out using blood, either unsorted or a sorted T cell fraction (not recorded which). These receptors were taken from a male donor with ankylosing spondylitis.

This clonotype was picked up many times. The V call is TRBV7-9, the J call TRBJ1-1; D gene ambiguous. The CDR3 has 14 amino acids. In germline, CDR1 is SEHNR, CDR2 FQNEAQ (reference sequence). Deletions cut 4 bases from V and 0 bases from J, with 9 bases between. In DNA, the CDR3 is TGTGCCAGCAGCTCGAGGGATTTGAACACTGAAGCTTTCTTT. Amino acids: CASSSRDLNTEAFF.

Ten or more counts support this clonotype. This rearrangement joins TRBV7-9 to TRBJ2-3; tentative D call: TRBD1 (5 bases). V was trimmed by 1 base and J by 4 bases, leaving 9 bases between them. From germline, CDR1 is SEHNR and CDR2 FQNEAQ (reference sequence). The CDR3 covers 14 residues. CDR3 in amino acids: CASSLEGSADTQYF. The CDR3 coding sequence is TGTGCCAGCAGCTTAGAGGGGTCCGCAGATACGCAGTATTTT. The entire variable domain, with the rest obtained from reference TRBV7-9 and TRBJ2-3, is as follows: DTGVSQNPRHKITKRGQNVTFRCDPISEHNRLYWYRQTLGQGPEFLTYFQNEAQLEKSRLLSDRFSAERPKGSFSTLEIQRTEQGDSAMYLCASSLEGSADTQYFGPGTRLTVL.

This clonotype was observed at least ten times. CDR3 coding DNA: TGCGCCAGCAGCTCCAAGAGTGGACGTTTCGCGGATACGCAGTATTTT. Translation gives CASSSKSGRFADTQYF. The chain joins TRBV5-1 to TRBJ2-3, with D unresolved. Germline V lookup: CDR1 SGHRS, CDR2 YFSETQ. The CDR3 spans 16 residues. The V and J ends lost 3 bases and 6 bases respectively, with 20 bases between them. The full variable domain, with the rest looked up from reference TRBV5-1 and TRBJ2-3, is KAGVTQTPRYLIKTRGQQVTLSCSPISGHRSVSWYQQTPGQGLQFLFEYFSETQRNKGNFPGRFSGRQFSNSRSEMNVSTLELGDSALYLCASSSKSGRFADTQYFGPGTRLTVL.

Comments on this clonotype: A much larger clone is a single base away; this may be a read error. V is TRBV4-3 and J is TRBJ2-1, with a weak D call TRBD2 (7 bases). This CDR3 comprises 16 residues. Trimming pared 1 base from V and 7 bases from J, leaving 17 bases between. CDR1 is LGHNA, CDR2 YSLEER, per germline. The CDR3 DNA reads TGCGCCAGCAGCCAAGGCGCGGGGGCGGGTGAGAATGAGCAGTTCTTC. Translating gives CASSQGAGAGENEQFF.

This clonotype has at least ten counts. This chain joins TRBV6-2 or TRBV6-3 and TRBJ2-1; no definite D call. Germline values: CDR1 MNHEY, CDR2 SVGEGT. Trimming stripped 0 bases from V and 8 bases from J, with 11 bases between. The CDR3 length is 14 residues. DNA for the CDR3: TGTGCCAGCAGTTACTCGATGGGGTTAGATGAGCAGTTCTTC. It translates to CASSYSMGLDEQFF.

This clonotype was recorded at least ten times. CDR3 sequence: CASSQALAAYEQYF. CDR3 nucleotide sequence: TGTGCCAGCAGCCAAGCCTTGGCTGCCTACGAGCAGTACTTC. The chain recombines TRBV3-1 with TRBJ2-7; unclear D gene. V dropped 1 base and J dropped 2 bases, with 9 bases sitting between them. The CDR3 runs to 14 residues. Germline CDR1 reads LGHDT; CDR2 reads YNNKEL (reference sequence).

The table lists this clonotype with many counts. This chain uses TRBV28 with TRBJ2-7; D may be TRBD2 (6 bases). Germline V gene lookup returns CDR1 MDHEN and CDR2 SYDVKM. The CDR3 sequence is 15 residues long. Trimming left V 6 bases short and J 3 bases short, with 18 bases between. The CDR3 region is CASRTRDFPVYEQYF. The CDR3 nucleotides are TGTGCCAGCAGGACACGGGACTTTCCCGTCTACGAGCAGTACTTC.

Only a few counts were recorded for this clonotype. This chain joins TRBV6-5 and TRBJ1-3; possible D gene TRBD1, 6 bases. Germline CDR1 is MNHEY and CDR2 is SVGAGI. The V end was cut by 0 bases, the J end by 3 bases, with 9 bases between. The CDR3 contains 15 residues. For the CDR3, the DNA is TGTGCCAGCAGTTACTCGACAGGTTTTGGAAACACCATATATTTT. Its protein product is CASSYSTGFGNTIYF.